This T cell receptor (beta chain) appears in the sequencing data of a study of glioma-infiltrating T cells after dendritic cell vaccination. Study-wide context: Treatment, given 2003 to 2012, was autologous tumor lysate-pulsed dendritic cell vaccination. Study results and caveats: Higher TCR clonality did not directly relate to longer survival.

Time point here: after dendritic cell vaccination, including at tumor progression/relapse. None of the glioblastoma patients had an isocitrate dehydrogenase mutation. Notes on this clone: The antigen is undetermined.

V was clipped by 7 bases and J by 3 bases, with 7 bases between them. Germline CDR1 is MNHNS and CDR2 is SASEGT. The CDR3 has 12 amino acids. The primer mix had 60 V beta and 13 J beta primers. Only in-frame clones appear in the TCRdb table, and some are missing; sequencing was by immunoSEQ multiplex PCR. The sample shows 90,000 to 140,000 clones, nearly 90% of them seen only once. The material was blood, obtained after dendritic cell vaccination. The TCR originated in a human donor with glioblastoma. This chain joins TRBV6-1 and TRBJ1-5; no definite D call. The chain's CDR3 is CASNSVNQPQHF. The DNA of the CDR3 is TGTGCCAGCAATTCTGTCAATCAGCCCCAGCATTTT.